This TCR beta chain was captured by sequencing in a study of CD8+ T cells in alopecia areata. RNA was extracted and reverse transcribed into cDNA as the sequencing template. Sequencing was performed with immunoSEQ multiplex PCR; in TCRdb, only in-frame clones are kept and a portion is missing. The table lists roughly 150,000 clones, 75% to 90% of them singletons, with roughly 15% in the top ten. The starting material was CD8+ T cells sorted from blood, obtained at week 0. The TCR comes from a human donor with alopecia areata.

CDR3 in amino acids: CATTRGEYEQYF. The CDR3 coding sequence is TGTGCCACCACCAGGGGAGAGTACGAGCAGTACTTC. V usage is TRBV10-3 and J usage is TRBJ2-7; a possible D gene is TRBD1 (6 bases). From germline, CDR1 is ENHRY and CDR2 SYGVKD. The CDR3 contains 12 residues. Deletions cut 10 bases from V and 4 bases from J, with 14 bases between.